This T cell receptor beta chain was sequenced in a study of shared clonotypes between healthy human individuals (dated by TCRdb to 2019 to 2021). For the study in its entirety: The cohort comprised a couple of women and a few men aged 18 to 49 years. The study deeply sequenced blood TCR repertoires of about 5 healthy adults to estimate repertoire size and the extent of clonotype sharing between individuals. For each donor, three plates each were used for CD4 naive and CD4 memory, two plates were used for CD8 naive, and one plate was used for CD8 memory. Libraries were prepared and TCR repertoires were sequenced by different laboratories using diverse techniques, in order to increase sequencing depth and limit assay-specific biases. Each donor's leukapheresis produced roughly between roughly 0.85 and 9 billion PBMCs. Beyond this particular receptor, the publication reports: Compared with non-shared clonotypes, clonotypes shared by all four sorted-subset donors had higher generation probabilities. Because the study included a small number of donors, the genetic and exposure-history diversity represented was limited. Naive subsets generally had larger estimated clonotype richness than memory subsets. Sampling was restricted to blood, and TCR repertoires in tissues likely differ from the TCR repertoires found in blood. Approximately 5% of naive CD4, 3.5% of naive CD8, 2.3% of memory CD4, and roughly 0.4% of memory CD8 clonotypes were shared across a few donors. Rarefaction of sorted-subset datasets indicated incomplete sequencing despite the large sequencing depth. Pairwise subsampling indicated that sequencing depth was expected to affect the degree of clonotype sharing among donors.

TCR CDR3 regions were amplified from genomic DNA by multiplex PCR using the deep immunoSEQ assay. Genomic DNA extracted from each cell subset was distributed evenly over all wells of several immunoSEQ 96-well plates, and each plate served as one replicate. For sorted subsets, approximately 0.2 ug of genomic DNA, equivalent to 30,000 or so T cell genomes, went into each replicate PCR. Purified libraries were measured with a Qubit 3.0 fluorometer, size-checked on a Bioanalyzer 2100, and measured again with the KAPA Library Quantification kit. A separate single-read 150-cycle Illumina NextSeq 550 flow cell was used to sequence each immunoSEQ 96-well plate. The study's own analysis went as follows. Because only junctional sequences without quality scores were contained in the immunoSEQ output, filtering matching that applied to full-length reads could not be performed. Sequences were annotated with PyIR, a Python wrapper for IgBLAST v1.9, and V/J genes and CDR3 were assigned using IMGT germline references. Any read was removed if the V/J assignment was weak (E-value above 1e-6), the CDR3 was missing, or the read contained stop codons, out-of-frame junctions, or ambiguous translated residues. V3J clonotypes were defined as sequences sharing an identical inferred V gene, J gene, and CDR3 amino acid sequence. The percentage overlap between two repertoires was calculated by dividing the number of shared unique clonotypes by the size of the smaller repertoire. Richness of each repertoire was evaluated using RTK rarefaction, the Chao1 estimator, and Recon v2.1 estimates of unobserved clonotypes. Generation probabilities for all TCRbeta clonotypes obtained by the gDNA method from a handful of donors were computed using OLGA. The immuneACCESS repertoire file appears here via TCRdb, limited to in-frame rearrangements. These files lack a portion of the clones; in checked studies, under half of the deficit traces to unresolved V genes, and the cause of the others is not known. That table supplies the V and J calls and clone size; D and trimming were determined from the DNA. The table for this sample lists around 1.6 million clones; under 99% of them were counted only once. Roughly 0.42% of the sample rests with the top ten.

Notes on this clone: Its antigen is unknown. No much larger clone is present one base from it, and per-base qualities are unavailable.

Healthy HIV-negative adults with no recently reported acute infections or vaccinations were included as donors. Every donor was a Caucasian adult residing in Nashville, Tennessee, USA. CD4+ T cells were enriched through magnetic negative selection, after which naive cells were positively selected on CD45RA and the remaining negative fraction served as the memory subset. After blood collection by leukapheresis, PBMCs were isolated using Ficoll-Histopaque density gradient centrifugation and then cryopreserved in the vapor phase of liquid nitrogen. Analytical flow cytometry was used to check the purity and quantity of every magnetically sorted T cell population. Genomic DNA was isolated from every sorted fraction and measured by UV absorbance on a Nanodrop 2000c. The CDR3 runs 14 amino acids, cysteine and phenylalanine included. This entry keeps only the CDR3 DNA: 42 bases, framed from base 1. V loses 3 bases of germline sequence and J loses 0 bases, and the interval between the two ends is 6 bases. Taken from the germline V gene, the CDR1 and CDR2 loops are SGHRS and YFSETQ.

Source material: naive CD4+ T cells sorted from blood. In light of the paper, this sample's cell subset or site label describes: CD45RA+ positively selected. The rearranged segments are TRBV5-1 and TRBJ2-2, with the D gene uncertain. The TCR originated in a man under 40 in good health. Read as DNA, the sequence is TGCGCCAGCAGCTCACCTACGAACACCGGGGAGCTGTTTTTT. Its protein product is CASSSPTNTGELFF.